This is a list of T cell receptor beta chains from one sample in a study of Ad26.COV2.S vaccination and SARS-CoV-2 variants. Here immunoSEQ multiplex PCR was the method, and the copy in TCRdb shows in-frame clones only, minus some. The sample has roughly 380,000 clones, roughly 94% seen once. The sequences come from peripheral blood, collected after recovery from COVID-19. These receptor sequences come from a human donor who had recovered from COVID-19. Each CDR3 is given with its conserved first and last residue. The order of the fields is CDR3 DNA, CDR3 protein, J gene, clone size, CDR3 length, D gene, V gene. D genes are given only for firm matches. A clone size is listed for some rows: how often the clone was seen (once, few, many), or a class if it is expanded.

TGTGCCAGTAGTCTGGAGACTAACTATGGCTACACCTTC,CASSLETNYGYTF,TRBJ1-2,.,13,.,TRBV19
TGTGCCAGCAGCTCGACTCGGGGCGGGTTCTCCTACGAGCAGTACTTC,CASSSTRGGFSYEQYF,TRBJ2-7,.,16,.,TRBV11-2
TGCGCCAGCAGCCAAGGGGGGGCCGGTACTGAAGCTTTCTTT,CASSQGGAGTEAFF,TRBJ1-1,.,14,.,TRBV4-1
TGTGCCAGCAGCCAGTCTTCACCATGGGGTGAGCAGTTCTTC,CASSQSSPWGEQFF,TRBJ2-1,.,14,.,TRBV14
TGTGCCAGCAGCTGGGGGGATGGGGGGCACACTGAAGCTTTCTTT,CASSWGDGGHTEAFF,TRBJ1-1,once,15,.,TRBV11-2
TGTGCCAGCAGCCTGACAGGGTACACTGAAGCTTTCTTT,CASSLTGYTEAFF,TRBJ1-1,.,13,TRBD1,TRBV7-2
TGTGCCAGCAGCTTGGGGGGTTCCGGCACTGAAGCTTTCTTT,CASSLGGSGTEAFF,TRBJ1-1,.,14,.,TRBV5-4
TGCGCCAGCCGAGAGACAGTCTTCTCTAACTATGGCTACACCTTC,CASRETVFSNYGYTF,TRBJ1-2,.,15,.,TRBV4-3
TGTGCCAGCAGCCAAGATAAGGGGGCTATCTACAATGAGCAGTTCTTC,CASSQDKGAIYNEQFF,TRBJ2-1,.,16,TRBD1,TRBV3-1/TRBV3-2
TGTGCCAGCAGCAAAGCTGGGGATAATAACTATGGCTACACCTTC,CASSKAGDNNYGYTF,TRBJ1-2,.,15,.,TRBV21-1
TGTGCTAGTGGTTTCCTCAGACTGGACAGGGAGATAAGACGAAATAATTCACCCCTCCACTTT,CASGFLRLDREIRRNNSPLHF,TRBJ1-6,.,21,TRBD1,TRBV12-5
TGTGCCAGCAGCTTAGAGAGGAACACCGGGGAGCTGTTTTTT,CASSLERNTGELFF,TRBJ2-2,.,14,.,TRBV7-9
TGTGCCAGCAGCCGGGCGGACAGGGGGCCCTTCTATGGCTACACCTTC,CASSRADRGPFYGYTF,TRBJ1-2,.,16,TRBD1,TRBV7-6
TGTGCCAGCAGTTTAGGGGGGGCCAACGTCCTGACTTTC,CASSLGGANVLTF,TRBJ2-6,once,13,.,TRBV12-3/TRBV12-4
TGTGCCATCAGTGACACAGTGAACACTGAAGCTTTCTTT,CAISDTVNTEAFF,TRBJ1-1,once,13,.,TRBV10-3
TGTGCCAGTCACACCTTGAACACTGAAGCTTTCTTT,CASHTLNTEAFF,TRBJ1-1,few,12,.,TRBV5-6
TGTGCCAGCTCACCAACCCGACCCACCGGGGAGCTGTTTTTT,CASSPTRPTGELFF,TRBJ2-2,.,14,.,TRBV18
TGTGCCAGCAGCCCCCGGGCTAGCGGGGGGCTGAGCACAGATACGCAGTATTTT,CASSPRASGGLSTDTQYF,TRBJ2-3,.,18,TRBD2,TRBV9
TGTGCCAGCAGTACAGGCCCGTATGGCTACACCTTC,CASSTGPYGYTF,TRBJ1-2,.,12,.,TRBV12-3/TRBV12-4
TGTGCCACCAGTGATTCAGGGGCCGGGGCCAACGTCCTGACTTTC,CATSDSGAGANVLTF,TRBJ2-6,.,15,.,TRBV24-1
TGCAGCGTTGAAGATGCAGGGGGCGGCTATGGCTACACCTTC,CSVEDAGGGYGYTF,TRBJ1-2,.,14,TRBD1,TRBV29-1
TGTGCCAGCAGCCAAGTAGGGCTAGCCACAGATACGCAGTATTTT,CASSQVGLATDTQYF,TRBJ2-3,.,15,.,TRBV3-1/TRBV3-2
TGTGCCAGCAGCCAAGATGCGGGGAAGGGAGGCTACACCTTC,CASSQDAGKGGYTF,TRBJ1-2,.,14,.,TRBV3-1/TRBV3-2
TGTGCCAGTAGTAAACAGGAGTATAATTCACCCCTCCACTTT,CASSKQEYNSPLHF,TRBJ1-6,.,14,.,TRBV19
TGCGCCAGCAGCTTAGGGGACACTGAAGCTTTCTTT,CASSLGDTEAFF,TRBJ1-1,few,12,.,TRBV5-1
TGTGCCAGTAGCTACGGCAAGCGGGGGGGTGAGCAGTTCTTC,CASSYGKRGGEQFF,TRBJ2-1,.,14,TRBD2,TRBV19
TGCGCCAGCAGCACGGGACAGGGTGGGGAGACCCAGTACTTC,CASSTGQGGETQYF,TRBJ2-5,.,14,TRBD1,TRBV5-1
TGCGCCAGCGCAGGGACAGTCTATGGCTACACCTTC,CASAGTVYGYTF,TRBJ1-2,.,12,TRBD1,TRBV5-1
TGTGCCAGCAGCTGGAACCGGGATCCTTACTACGAGCAGTACTTC,CASSWNRDPYYEQYF,TRBJ2-7,.,15,.,TRBV11-1
TGTGCCAGCAGCCAAGAAGGCTATCCCCAAGAGACCCAGTACTTC,CASSQEGYPQETQYF,TRBJ2-5,.,15,.,TRBV3-1/TRBV3-2
TGTGCCAGTAGTATCGACCGACCCGAAGCTTTCTTT,CASSIDRPEAFF,TRBJ1-1,.,12,.,TRBV19
TGCGCCAGCAGCCAAGATTCCGGGACTGAAGCTTTCTTT,CASSQDSGTEAFF,TRBJ1-1,.,13,.,TRBV4-1
TGTGCCACCAGTGAGGACGGGACGGATGGCTACACCTTC,CATSEDGTDGYTF,TRBJ1-2,once,13,.,TRBV24-1
TGTGCCAGCAGGACAGGGAATTCACCCCTCCACTTT,CASRTGNSPLHF,TRBJ1-6,.,12,TRBD1,TRBV28
TGCGCCAGCAGCGAAACAGGGACCGGGGAGCTGTTTTTT,CASSETGTGELFF,TRBJ2-2,.,13,.,TRBV5-1